What follows describes a single TCR beta chain. This record belongs to a study of blood T cell repertoires in COVID-19. The overall study: Collection of acute and convalescent COVID-19 samples took place in the United States, Italy and Spain.

Using immunoSEQ multiplex PCR, the repertoire was profiled, and TCRdb retains in-frame clones only, with some absent. This sample has over 90,000 clones, with 84% found just once. The receptor's source is a man aged 35 to 55 with active or convalescent COVID-19. Sequencing was done on a sample of peripheral blood.

The CDR3 here is CASSYGTGGGEQYF. Written as DNA, the CDR3 is TGTGCCAGCAGCTACGGGACAGGGGGTGGCGAGCAGTACTTC. This rearrangement joins TRBV13 to TRBJ2-7; 11 nucleotides match TRBD1. V lost 4 bases and J lost 6; bases outside the gene matches: 5. Germline loops: CDR1 PRHDT, CDR2 FYEKMQ (reference sequence). The CDR3 totals 14 residues.